This T cell receptor beta chain came from a study of shared clonotypes between healthy human individuals. Healthy adults negative for HIV, lacking recent acute infections or vaccinations, served as donors. Libraries were prepared by immunoSEQ multiplex PCR; TCRdb keeps only in-frame clonotypes and omits some of them. The data show nearly 1 million clones, with 60% to 85% seen just once and about 1.5% held by the top ten. Deletions cut 3 bases from V and 6 bases from J, with 5 bases between. The germline V gene encodes CDR1 MNHNS and CDR2 SASEGT. The length of the CDR3 is 11 residues. This rearrangement joins TRBV6-1 to TRBJ1-1; D gene unclear. Material for sequencing was memory CD4+ T cells sorted from blood. Subset noted: CD45RA-negative fraction. The receptor was isolated from a man aged 18 to 35 in good health. DNA for the CDR3: TGTGCCAGCAGTGACCGGTCTGAAGCTTTCTTT. It translates to CASSDRSEAFF.